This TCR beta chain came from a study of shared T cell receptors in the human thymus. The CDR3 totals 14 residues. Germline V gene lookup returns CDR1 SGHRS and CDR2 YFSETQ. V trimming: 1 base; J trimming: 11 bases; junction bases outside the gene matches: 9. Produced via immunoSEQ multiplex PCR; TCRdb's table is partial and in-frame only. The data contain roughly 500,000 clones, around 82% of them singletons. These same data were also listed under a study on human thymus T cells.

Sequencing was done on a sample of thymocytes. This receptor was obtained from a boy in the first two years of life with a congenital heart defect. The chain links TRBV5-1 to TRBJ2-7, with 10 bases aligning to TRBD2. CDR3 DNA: TGCGCCAGCAGCTTGTATGCTAGCGGGAGAGAGAAGTACTTC. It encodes CASSLYASGREKYF.